This record concerns one T cell receptor beta chain sequence. Germline assignment: CDR1 SGHRS and CDR2 YFSETQ. Deletions cut 4 bases from V and 4 bases from J, with 17 bases between. This CDR3 spans 15 amino acids. Assay: immunoSEQ multiplex PCR; the TCRdb copy retains only in-frame clones and omits some. This table has 50,000 to 55,000 clones, more than 75% appearing once. The sample belongs to a study of blood T cell repertoires in COVID-19. The source is a human donor with active COVID-19. The donor label of this sample is uncertain. This chain joins TRBV5-1 and TRBJ1-1, with a possible D match to TRBD1 (6 bases). The material sequenced was peripheral blood. Here the CDR3 DNA reads TGCGCCAGCAGCAGGACACAGGGATCGAGCACTGAAGCTTTCTTT. Protein: CASSRTQGSSTEAFF. Drawing the rest from reference TRBV5-1 and TRBJ1-1, the complete variable domain is KAGVTQTPRYLIKTRGQQVTLSCSPISGHRSVSWYQQTPGQGLQFLFEYFSETQRNKGNFPGRFSGRQFSNSRSEMNVSTLELGDSALYLCASSRTQGSSTEAFFGQGTRLTVV.